This T cell receptor (beta chain) appears in the sequencing data of a study of T cells in Graves' hyperthyroidism and ophthalmopathy. Broader study findings: The model anticipated ophthalmopathy a median around six months pre-onset.

RNA transcripts yielded amplified TCR beta CDR3 regions. RT-PCR in the first round (using the HTBI primer set) targeted the TCR CDR3. TCRdb re-called the multiplex PCR reads through MiXCR, storing one row per CDR3 protein. The sample lists around 190,000 distinct CDR3 sequences; less than 20% were seen once. Fresh peripheral blood, 10 ml, yielded the PBMCs. As to this clonotype: Its antigen is as yet unknown.

The CDR3 runs to 14 residues. The V end lost 4 bases, the J end lost 1 base, and 11 bases lay between the germline ends. CDR1 and CDR2 (germline): SQVTM, ANQGSEA. This chain links TRBV29-1 with TRBJ1-5, with D maybe TRBD1 (5 bases). The sample was blood. The sequence derives from a woman aged 45-60 years with Graves' hyperthyroidism. CDR3 nucleotides: TGCAGCGTTGGGGGGGGGGGAAGCAATCAGCCCCAGCATTTT. Translating it yields CSVGGGGSNQPQHF.